This T cell receptor (beta chain) originates from a study of blood T cell repertoires in COVID-19. Study-wide background: Spain, Italy and the United States supplied samples that represented acute and convalescent COVID-19. From T cells, B-cell-depleted T cells, or PBMCs came the material, which was cDNA or gDNA.

In the original processing: Estimates of nucleated cell counts were drawn from the amplification of reference gene primers. Clones were sequenced by immunoSEQ multiplex PCR, and TCRdb holds only the in-frame ones, with some missing. For V, J and clone size, that table is used; D and trimming come from the DNA. This table holds some 310,000 clones, around nine tenths found once. CDR1 is SQVTM, CDR2 ANQGSEA, per germline. The CDR3 runs to 13 residues. The V end was cut by 7 bases, the J end by 10 bases, with 20 bases between. This TCR was sampled from a man aged 45-65 years with active or convalescent COVID-19. The chain couples TRBV29-1 to TRBJ2-1; TRBD1 is a possible D gene (5 bases). Source material: peripheral blood. The CDR3 nucleotides are TGCAGCGCGCGCGCGGCAGGTTCAGGGGAGCAGTTCTTC. It specifies CSARAAGSGEQFF.